This T cell receptor beta chain was profiled in a study of T cell responses to AZD1222 COVID-19 vaccine. Whole-study results and caveats: Across spike, vaccine-associated CD4 TCRs were found, dominant at 160-218 and 743-854. Spike-specific TCR breadth and depth grew following two AZD1222 doses. Donors in the cohort were predominantly white British and more often female, and clonal diversity was possibly underestimated. Regions left unmutated in variants are reportedly the target of nearly half of spike-specific TCRs.

Profiled with immunoSEQ multiplex PCR; TCRdb holds only in-frame clones, not every one. Of over 100,000 clones in the sample, approximately 90% were seen once. From germline, CDR1 is MNHEY and CDR2 SMNVEV (reference sequence). V lost 3 bases, J lost 2 bases, and 11 bases lay in between. The CDR3 spans 14 residues. Comments on this clone: The antigen remains undetermined.

The chain carries TRBV27 and TRBJ2-7; no clear D. This receptor was taken from an adult in good health. The sample in question was peripheral blood, obtained on day 0 of AZD1222 vaccination. In DNA, the CDR3 is TGTGCCAGCAGTTTCTCGACGGCTACCTACGAGCAGTACTTC. Translated: CASSFSTATYEQYF.